Each of the 8 T cell receptor beta chains below was sequenced from the same sample in a study of OX40 agonist ivuxolimab in advanced cancers. Sequencing used immunoSEQ multiplex PCR; TCRdb keeps in-frame clones, though not all of them. This table holds tens of thousands of clones, about 83% found once. Source: CD4+ or CD8+ T cells sorted from blood, taken in a trial of the OX40 agonist ivuxolimab. The receptors shown here come from an adult with an advanced solid tumor such as melanoma, head and neck, liver or kidney cancer.

This clone was detected once. This chain connects TRBV5-1 to TRBJ2-1; either TRBD1 or TRBD2 may fit D (6 bases each). Trimming left V 7 bases short and J 8 bases short, with 19 bases between. Germline CDR1 SGHRS, CDR2 YFSETQ. The CDR3 runs 14 residues. Written as DNA, the CDR3 is TGCGCCAGCGGGATTCAGGGGCCTAGCGATGAGCAGTTCTTC. Translated, it gives CASGIQGPSDEQFF.

This rearrangement joins TRBV27 to TRBJ2-1, with D possibly TRBD2 on 5 matching bases. Trimming shortened V by 0 bases and J by 0 bases, and 9 bases separated the two germline ends. From germline, CDR1 is MNHEY and CDR2 SMNVEV (reference sequence). The CDR3 has 16 residues. The CDR3 protein is CASSLSWRPSYNEQFF. The CDR3 nucleotides are TGTGCCAGCAGTTTATCGTGGAGGCCCTCCTACAATGAGCAGTTCTTC.

The rearrangement joins TRBV5-1 to TRBJ2-3, with 8 nucleotides matching TRBD1. Germline V CDR1 and CDR2: SGHRS, YFSETQ. The ends lost 5 bases at V and 5 bases at J; junction bases unmatched: 7. There are 14 residues in the CDR3. The CDR3 region is CASRGWTGQDTQYF. CDR3 nucleotide sequence: TGCGCCAGCAGGGGCTGGACAGGGCAAGATACGCAGTATTTT.

The chain couples TRBV4-2 to TRBJ1-1; 7 bases are a match to TRBD1. This CDR3 has 19 amino acids. Germline V lookup: CDR1 LGHNA, CDR2 YNFKEQ. Trimming removed 2 bases from V and 3 bases from J; junction bases left unmatched: 18. CDR3 nucleotides: TGTGCCAGCAGCCAATGGCCGAGGGGTGGAGGGGGCAGGGACACTGAAGCTTTCTTT. Translation gives CASSQWPRGGGGRDTEAFF.

The gene calls are TRBV6-4 and TRBJ2-1, with D perhaps TRBD1 or TRBD2 (7 bases each). V was cut by 3 bases and J by 6 bases, with 15 bases left in between. This CDR3 comprises 15 residues. CDR1 MRHNA and CDR2 SNTAGT come from the germline V gene. CDR3 loop: CASSDTGEGANEQFF. CDR3 in DNA: TGTGCCAGCAGTGATACAGGGGAGGGGGCCAATGAGCAGTTCTTC.

The chain is built from TRBV5-6 and TRBJ2-7; a possible D gene is TRBD1 (8 bases). CDR3 size: 16 residues. V lost 0 bases to trimming and J lost 5 bases, with 18 bases between them. Germline CDR1 SGHDT, CDR2 YYEEEE. In DNA form, the CDR3 reads TGTGCCAGCAGCTTGGCAAGCGGGACAGGTCGGCACGAGCAGTACTTC. Its protein is CASSLASGTGRHEQYF.

The V gene is TRBV30, the J gene TRBJ1-2; D not certain. V lost 2 bases, J lost 3 bases, and 10 bases lay in between. Germline CDR1 is GTSNPN and CDR2 is SVGIG (reference sequence). There are 13 residues in the CDR3. CDR3 amino acids: CAWSIGDYYGYTF. The CDR3 DNA reads as TGTGCCTGGAGTATTGGGGATTACTATGGCTACACCTTC. Drawing the rest from reference TRBV30 and TRBJ1-2, the complete variable domain is SQTIHQWPATLVQPVGSPLSLECTVEGTSNPNLYWYRQAAGRGLQLLFYSVGIGQISSEVPQNLSASRPQDRQFILSSKKLLLSDSGFYLCAWSIGDYYGYTFGSGTRLTVV.

This clone was detected only once. The chain couples TRBV7-8 to TRBJ2-3; D is unclear. Germline loops: CDR1 SGHVS, CDR2 FQNEAQ. V lost 0 bases to trimming and J lost 0 bases, with 10 bases between them. The CDR3 totals 16 residues. The CDR3, as DNA: TGTGCCAGCAGCTTAGCGGCGGTTACTAGCACAGATACGCAGTATTTT. Its translation is CASSLAAVTSTDTQYF.